Listed below are T cell receptor beta chains from one sample, sequenced in a study of shared clonotypes between healthy human individuals. Clones were sequenced by immunoSEQ multiplex PCR, and TCRdb holds only the in-frame ones, with some missing. The table shows roughly 2.2 million clones, with more than 80% occurring only once. The specimen sequenced was naive CD4+ T cells from PBMCs. The source of these receptors is a man aged 18 to 35 in good health. Some clones in this sample may be carry-over from other donors' samples. CDR3s include the opening cysteine and the closing phenylalanine or tryptophan. A D gene is named only where the DNA matches it firmly.

v_gene,d_gene,CDR3aa
TRBV7-2,NA,CASSLVGRVTGELFF
TRBV7-6,TRBD1,CASSPDREGNQPQHF
TRBV15,NA,CATSRGPRGDGYTF
TRBV30,NA,CAWSAEAGRNF
TRBV19,NA,CASSINRPGEKLFF
TRBV1,NA,CTSRHRGLPSGREGYNEQFF
TRBV6-6,NA,CASSSITEGEKLFF
TRBV19,NA,CASSIGLWQLGMNTEAFF
TRBV5-1,NA,CASTQSPGADTQYF
TRBV28,TRBD1,CASSQGVNYGYTF
TRBV5-1,NA,CASSGAGAYGYTF
TRBV28,TRBD1,CASSSPPGGTEAFF
TRBV7-9,TRBD2,CASRRRPGTTNTGELFF
TRBV30,NA,CAWSRRGYRGETQYF
TRBV7-8,TRBD1,CASSLTTGTYEQYF
TRBV2,NA,CASGRQAPNEAFF
TRBV29-1,NA,CSSLLWSSYNEQFF
TRBV4-1,NA,CASSQETTQRENTIYF
TRBV7-2,TRBD2,CASSLALAGGGQETQYF
TRBV5-5,TRBD2,CASSLSLAGDDTQYF
TRBV30,TRBD1,CAWSVRHRGNQPQHF
TRBV25-1,TRBD1,CASSQDRDHGTTIYF
TRBV28,TRBD2,CASSTASALAVQETQYF
TRBV7-3,NA,CASKVGGTDTQYF
TRBV7-9,NA,CASSLVLTAEGGYTF
TRBV14,NA,CASSSSGRAGELFF
TRBV30,NA,CAWTPDRNTEAFF
TRBV4-1,NA,CASSLDRNYEQYF
TRBV6-1,TRBD2,CASSAATSGSRSSYNEQFF
TRBV29-1,TRBD2,CSVVVAGSDTQYF
TRBV28,TRBD2,CASSSAGAVETQYF
TRBV4-3,TRBD2,CASSSQSAGIGEQYF
TRBV5-1,NA,CASSDWRNTGELFF
TRBV5-1,NA,CASSLEGNEQFF
TRBV10-3,TRBD1,CAISEDRGYNEQFF
TRBV28,NA,CASSPSGGTDTQYF
TRBV5-1,NA,CASSYTRTSDGYTF
TRBV5-6,TRBD1,CASSLFGTGPGETQYF
TRBV25-1,TRBD1,CASSGQGSNQPQHF
TRBV2,NA,CARGARTDSDTQYF
TRBV7-2,NA,CASSLAVGYNQPQHF
TRBV6-5,NA,CASSYEGGAIEQYF
TRBV6-1,NA,CASTRGGAEAFF
TRBV20-1,NA,CSAPQEETQYF
TRBV5-1,NA,CASRPSGADTQYF
TRBV6-4,TRBD2,CASSGLAGVAEQFF
TRBV2,NA,CASSVFRSGNTIYF
TRBV4-2,TRBD1,CASSHTGGVSTEAFF
TRBV28,TRBD1,CASLTVEGAGNEQFF
TRBV4-3,NA,CASSQEPHASTDNEQFF
TRBV18,TRBD2,CASSPPMTSGTYEQYF